This T cell receptor (beta chain) was identified during a study of CD8+ T cells in alopecia areata. cDNA reverse transcribed from extracted RNA served as the sequencing template. Assay: immunoSEQ multiplex PCR; the TCRdb copy retains only in-frame clones and omits some. Among 200,000 or so clones, 55% to 70% were seen once, and the ten largest hold under 7%. Regarding treatment: oral pan-JAK inhibitor, 5-10 mg twice daily. Germline CDR1 reads SGHTS; CDR2 reads YDEGEE. This CDR3 is 17 amino acids long. Trimming cost V 1 base and J 4 bases, with 20 bases left between them. The genes are TRBV5-8 and TRBJ1-2, with D possibly TRBD1 on 5 matching bases. This receptor was obtained from a human donor with alopecia areata. Sequenced material: CD4+ T cells sorted from blood, taken at week 24, from a patient treated with tofacitinib. The CDR3 region has the DNA TGTGCCAGCAGCTTGTTCGGGGCCGGGACGGCACGCTATGGCTACACCTTC. Translated, it gives CASSLFGAGTARYGYTF.